This T cell receptor (beta chain) emerged from a study of Ad26.COV2.S vaccination and SARS-CoV-2 variants. Sequencing was performed with immunoSEQ multiplex PCR; in TCRdb, only in-frame clones are kept and a portion is missing. This table holds 300,000 to 400,000 clones, 87% found once. Treatment in this sample: approximately 18 received Ad26.COV2.S at low or high dose, single or two shots; 5 received placebo; per-sample allocation not given. Day 63 after the first vaccine or placebo injection was the time point for sampling. V gave up 7 bases and J gave up 12 bases, with 13 bases separating them. CDR3 length equals 11 residues.

The chain carries TRBV12-3 or TRBV12-4 and TRBJ2-1; D not certain. This TCR came from a person aged 18-60 years who received the Ad26.COV2.S COVID-19 vaccine or a placebo. The sample was peripheral blood, taken in a trial of Ad26.COV2.S vaccine versus placebo. CDR3 protein: CASTHVRVQFF. CDR3 bases: TGTGCCAGCACTCACGTTAGAGTGCAGTTCTTC.